Below, one T cell receptor (beta chain) is given with its context. Its antigen is undetermined. Under the authors' procedure: Among patient CD8+ clones larger than 1%, matches to published virus-specific TCRB sequences were rare. TCRdb's table, derived via immunoSEQ multiplex PCR, lists solely in-frame clones and lacks some. V and J calls and clone size are those listed in that table; D and trimming were worked out from the DNA. Here the sample spans some 17,000 clones, around four fifths being singletons. The entry originates in a study of somatic mutations in cytotoxic T cells in rheumatoid arthritis. About the study: Patients had 30 ml EDTA blood drawn right after diagnosis, before any treatment. Sorted by flow to nearly 100% purity were some V beta antibody-stained T-cell populations, including V beta1+ cells sequenced for TCRB. Study results and limitations: For CD8+ T-cell clonality, rheumatoid arthritis patients and age-matched healthy controls did not differ significantly.

In germline, CDR1 is SGHAT, CDR2 FQDESV (reference sequence). The V gene lost 8 bases and the J gene lost 8 bases, with 18 bases spanning the gap. CDR3 size: 13 residues. The chain is built from TRBV11-1 and TRBJ1-2; TRBD1 is a possible D gene (5 bases). This TCR came from an adult with rheumatoid arthritis. Material: CD8+ T cells sorted from blood. This chain's CDR3 is CASFGQGLGGYTF. DNA for the CDR3: TGTGCCAGCTTTGGTCAGGGATTAGGAGGCTACACCTTC.